This T cell receptor beta chain was retrieved from a study of T-cell memory formation after mild COVID-19. In the study overall: TCR clusters showed largely donor specificity. General study results and limits: Researchers report contracting CD4+ clones mostly in CM and EM, with CD8+ clones in EMRA. Contracting clones from day 15 to 85 showed balanced CD4/CD8; later expanders favored CD4+.

This clonotype has a count of ten or more. Antigen: not known. The CDR3 is 15 residues long. The J segment lost 7 bases and the V segment lost 2 bases, leaving 8 bases of the junction unmatched. Germline V gene lookup returns CDR1 SQVTM and CDR2 ANQGSEA. A single record per CDR3 protein comes from TCRdb applying MiXCR to the 5' RACE reads. The table has almost 550,000 distinct CDR3 sequences, around 20% seen once. The chain recombines TRBV29-1 with TRBJ2-1; TRBD1 agrees at 10 bases. The receptor was isolated from an adult woman who had mild COVID-19 (a few samples of this study predate the infection). Cell type and time point are not known. Specimen: PBMCs or a T cell subset sorted from them (not recorded which). The CDR3 region is CSVEPLDRGLNEQFF. The CDR3 nucleotides are TGCAGCGTTGAACCGCTCGACAGGGGGCTAAATGAGCAGTTCTTC.